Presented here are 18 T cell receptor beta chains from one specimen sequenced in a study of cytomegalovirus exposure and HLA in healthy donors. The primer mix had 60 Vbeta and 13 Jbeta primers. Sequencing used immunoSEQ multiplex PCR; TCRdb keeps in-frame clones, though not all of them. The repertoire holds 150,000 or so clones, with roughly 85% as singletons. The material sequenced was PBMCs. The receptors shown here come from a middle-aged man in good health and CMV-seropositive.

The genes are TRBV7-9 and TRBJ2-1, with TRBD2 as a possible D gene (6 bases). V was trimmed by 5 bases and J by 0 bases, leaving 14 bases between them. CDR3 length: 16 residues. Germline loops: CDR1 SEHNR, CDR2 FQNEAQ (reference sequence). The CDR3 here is CASSPPGLSSYNEQFF. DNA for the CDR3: TGTGCCAGCAGCCCCCCGGGACTGAGCTCCTACAATGAGCAGTTCTTC.

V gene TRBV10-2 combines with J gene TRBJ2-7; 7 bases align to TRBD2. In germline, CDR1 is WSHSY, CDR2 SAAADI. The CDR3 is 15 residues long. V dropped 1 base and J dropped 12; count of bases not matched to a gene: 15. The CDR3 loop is CASSEFNREAGDLYF. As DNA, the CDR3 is TGCGCCAGCAGTGAGTTTAACCGAGAGGCGGGAGATCTGTACTTC.

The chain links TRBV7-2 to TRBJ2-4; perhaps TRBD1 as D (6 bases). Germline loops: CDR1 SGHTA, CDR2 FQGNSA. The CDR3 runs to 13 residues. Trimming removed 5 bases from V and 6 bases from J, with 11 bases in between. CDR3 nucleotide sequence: TGTGCCAGCAGCCCAGGACAGCTAAACATTCAGTACTTC. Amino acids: CASSPGQLNIQYF.

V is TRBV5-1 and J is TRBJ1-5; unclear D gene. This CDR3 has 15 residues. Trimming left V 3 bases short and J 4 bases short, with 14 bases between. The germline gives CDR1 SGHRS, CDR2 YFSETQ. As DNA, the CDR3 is TGCGCCAGCAGCTCTTTGCCGGGAGAAAATCAGCCCCAGCATTTT. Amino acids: CASSSLPGENQPQHF.

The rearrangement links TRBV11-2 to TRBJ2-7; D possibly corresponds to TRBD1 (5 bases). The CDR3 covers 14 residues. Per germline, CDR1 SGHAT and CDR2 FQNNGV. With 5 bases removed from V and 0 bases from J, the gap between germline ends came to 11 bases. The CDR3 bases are TGTGCCAGCAGCCTTACAGGTACCTCCTACGAGCAGTACTTC. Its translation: CASSLTGTSYEQYF.

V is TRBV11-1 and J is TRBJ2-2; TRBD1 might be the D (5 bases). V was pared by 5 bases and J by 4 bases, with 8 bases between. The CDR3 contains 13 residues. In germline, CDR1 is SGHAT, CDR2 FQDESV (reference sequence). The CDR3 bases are TGTGCCAGCAGCCTCAGGGCCACCGGGGAGCTGTTTTTT. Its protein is CASSLRATGELFF. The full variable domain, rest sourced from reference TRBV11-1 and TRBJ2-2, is EAEVAQSPRYKITEKSQAVAFWCDPISGHATLYWYRQILGQGPELLVQFQDESVVDDSQLPKDRFSAERLKGVDSTLKIQPAELGDSAMYLCASSLRATGELFFGEGSRLTVL.

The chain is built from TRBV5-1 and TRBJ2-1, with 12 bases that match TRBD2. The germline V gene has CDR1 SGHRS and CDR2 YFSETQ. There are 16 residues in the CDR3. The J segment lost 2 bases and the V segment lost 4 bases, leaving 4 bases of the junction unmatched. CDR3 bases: TGCGCCAGCAGCCCGACTAGCGGGAGACCCTACAATGAGCAGTTCTTC. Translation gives CASSPTSGRPYNEQFF.

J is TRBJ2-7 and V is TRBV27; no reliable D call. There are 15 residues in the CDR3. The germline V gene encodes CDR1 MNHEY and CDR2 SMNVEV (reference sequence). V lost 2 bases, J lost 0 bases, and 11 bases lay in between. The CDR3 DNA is TGTGCCAGCAGTTTACCGGGTCTTAGCTCCTACGAGCAGTACTTC. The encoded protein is CASSLPGLSSYEQYF.

DNA of the CDR3: TGTGCCAGCAGGTCGGGTGGAGCGGGAGAGCAGTACTTC. Residues: CASRSGGAGEQYF. V usage is TRBV6-5 and J usage is TRBJ2-7; 7 bases align to TRBD2. Trimming took 6 bases from V and 7 from J; bases not matched to a gene: 9. The CDR3 is 13 amino acids. The V gene's germline CDR1 is MNHEY and CDR2 SVGAGI.

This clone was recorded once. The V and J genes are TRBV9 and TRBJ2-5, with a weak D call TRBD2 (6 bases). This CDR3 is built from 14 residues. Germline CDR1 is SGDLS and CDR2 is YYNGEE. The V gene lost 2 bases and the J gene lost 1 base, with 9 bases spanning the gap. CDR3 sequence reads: CASSVSGSQETQYF. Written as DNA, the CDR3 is TGTGCCAGCAGCGTTAGCGGCAGCCAAGAGACCCAGTACTTC.

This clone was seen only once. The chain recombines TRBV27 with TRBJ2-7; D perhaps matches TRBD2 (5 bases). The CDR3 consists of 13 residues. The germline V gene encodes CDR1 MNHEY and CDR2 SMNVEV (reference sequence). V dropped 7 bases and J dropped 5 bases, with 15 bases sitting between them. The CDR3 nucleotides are TGTGCCAGCACCCCGAGGGCCCCGCACGAGCAGTACTTC. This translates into CASTPRAPHEQYF.

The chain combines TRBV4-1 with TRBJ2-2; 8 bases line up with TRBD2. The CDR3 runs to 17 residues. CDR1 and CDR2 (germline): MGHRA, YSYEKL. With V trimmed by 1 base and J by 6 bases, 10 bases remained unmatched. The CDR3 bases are TGCGCCAGCAGCCAAGGGTCCCCGGGACTAGGGGCCGGGGAGCTGTTTTTT. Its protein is CASSQGSPGLGAGELFF.

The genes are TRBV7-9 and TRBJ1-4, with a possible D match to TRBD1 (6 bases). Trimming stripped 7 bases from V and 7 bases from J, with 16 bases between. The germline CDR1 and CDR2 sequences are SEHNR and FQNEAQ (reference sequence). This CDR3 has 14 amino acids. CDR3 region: CASTRVQGPEKLFF. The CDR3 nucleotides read TGTGCCAGCACCCGCGTACAGGGTCCTGAAAAACTGTTTTTT.

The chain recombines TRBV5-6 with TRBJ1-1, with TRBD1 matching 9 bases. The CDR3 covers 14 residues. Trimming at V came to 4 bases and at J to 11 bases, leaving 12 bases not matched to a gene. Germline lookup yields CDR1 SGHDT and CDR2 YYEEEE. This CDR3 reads CASSVSTGGGAAFF. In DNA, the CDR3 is TGTGCCAGCAGCGTTTCGACAGGGGGGGGTGCTGCTTTCTTT.

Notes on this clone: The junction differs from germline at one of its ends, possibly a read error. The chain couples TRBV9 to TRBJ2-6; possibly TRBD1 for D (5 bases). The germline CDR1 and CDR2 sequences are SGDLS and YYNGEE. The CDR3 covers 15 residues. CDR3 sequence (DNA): TGTGCCAGCAGCACCTGGGGTACTGGGGCCAACGGCCTGACTTTC. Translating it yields CASSTWGTGANGLTF.

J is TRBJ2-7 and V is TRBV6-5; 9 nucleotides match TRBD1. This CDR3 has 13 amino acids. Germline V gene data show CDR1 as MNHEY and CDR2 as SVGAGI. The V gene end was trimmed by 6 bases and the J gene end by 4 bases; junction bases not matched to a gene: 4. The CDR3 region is CASRTGGGYEQYF. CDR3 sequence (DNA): TGTGCCAGCAGGACAGGGGGTGGGTACGAGCAGTACTTC.

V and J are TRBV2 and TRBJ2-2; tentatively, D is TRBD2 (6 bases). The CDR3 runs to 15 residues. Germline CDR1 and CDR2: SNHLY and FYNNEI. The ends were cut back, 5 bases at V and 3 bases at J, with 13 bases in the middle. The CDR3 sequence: CASSPGGIDTGELFF. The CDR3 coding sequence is TGTGCCAGCAGTCCGGGCGGGATAGACACCGGGGAGCTGTTTTTT.

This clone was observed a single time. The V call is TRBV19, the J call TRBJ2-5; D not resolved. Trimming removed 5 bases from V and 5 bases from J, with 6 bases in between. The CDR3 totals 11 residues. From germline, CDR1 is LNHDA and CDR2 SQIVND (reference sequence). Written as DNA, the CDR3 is TGTGCCAGTAGTGTGAGGGAGACCCAGTACTTC. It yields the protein CASSVRETQYF.